These 20 T cell receptor beta chains share one sample of origin, sequenced in a study of STAT5B mutations in CD4+ large granular lymphocyte leukemia. TCRdb's copy holds only in-frame clones and misses some; the assay was immunoSEQ multiplex PCR. The sample shows under 40,000 clones, 78% of them seen only once. The sample comprised CD4+ T cells from blood buffy coats. The receptor source for this set is a human donor in good health.

J is TRBJ2-1 and V is TRBV10-3; TRBD2 agrees at 10 bases. CDR1 is ENHRY, CDR2 SYGVKD, per germline. With 10 bases clipped from V and 3 bases from J, the junction kept 9 bases outside the gene matches. This CDR3 contains 15 residues. DNA of the CDR3: TGTGCCACCCTGACTAGCGGGCATATCTACAATGAGCAGTTCTTC. Translation gives CATLTSGHIYNEQFF.

The chain uses TRBV30 and TRBJ1-1; D call uncertain. Trimming cost V 8 bases and J 5 bases, with 15 bases left between them. Germline CDR1 is GTSNPN and CDR2 is SVGIG (reference sequence). The CDR3 sequence is 12 residues long. CDR3 DNA sequence: TGTGCCCAGTCAGATCCAAGGACTGAAGCTTTCTTT. Residues: CAQSDPRTEAFF.

This chain uses TRBV7-2 with TRBJ2-2; D remains ambiguous. The CDR3 spans 16 residues. V was trimmed by 1 base and J by 3 bases, leaving 12 bases between them. In germline, CDR1 is SGHTA, CDR2 FQGNSA. In DNA form, the CDR3 reads TGTGCCAGCAGCTTAGAGTGGGGATTGGACACCGGGGAGCTGTTTTTT. It codes for CASSLEWGLDTGELFF. Based on the CDR3 plus reference TRBV7-2 and TRBJ2-2, the full variable domain is GAGVSQSPSNKVTEKGKDVELRCDPISGHTALYWYRQSLGQGLEFLIYFQGNSAPDKSGLPSDRFSAERTGGSVSTLTIQRTQQEDSAVYLCASSLEWGLDTGELFFGEGSRLTVL.

The rearrangement links TRBV28 to TRBJ1-6; TRBD1 might be the D (6 bases). This CDR3 is 13 amino acids long. V was cut by 7 bases and J by 4 bases, with 8 bases left in between. Germline loops: CDR1 MDHEN, CDR2 SYDVKM. The CDR3 reads CASMQGYNSPLHF. For the CDR3, the DNA is TGTGCCAGCATGCAGGGGTATAATTCACCCCTCCACTTT. Drawing the rest from reference TRBV28 and TRBJ1-6, the complete variable domain is DVKVTQSSRYLVKRTGEKVFLECVQDMDHENMFWYRQDPGLGLRLIYFSYDVKMKEKGDIPEGYSVSREKKERFSLILESASTNQTSMYLCASMQGYNSPLHFGNGTRLTVT.

This clone was recorded once. This chain connects TRBV27 to TRBJ2-5, with TRBD2 as a possible D gene (5 bases). The germline CDR1 and CDR2 sequences are MNHEY and SMNVEV (reference sequence). Trimming shortened V by 7 bases and J by 5 bases, and 14 bases separated the two germline ends. The CDR3 covers 13 residues. This CDR3 is CASKMAGGETQYF. The CDR3, as DNA: TGTGCCAGCAAAATGGCTGGAGGCGAGACCCAGTACTTC.

The rearrangement uses TRBV4-1 and TRBJ1-2; a possible D gene is TRBD1 (6 bases). The CDR3 runs 18 residues. V was clipped by 1 base and J by 1 base, with 19 bases between them. In germline, CDR1 is MGHRA, CDR2 YSYEKL. This CDR3 reads CASSQGTGKWALNYGYTF. In DNA form, the CDR3 reads TGCGCCAGCAGCCAAGGTACAGGGAAGTGGGCCCTTAACTATGGCTACACCTTC.

This clone was recorded a few times. The chain recombines TRBV7-9 with TRBJ2-5; D ambiguous. CDR3 size: 11 residues. Trimming took off 5 bases at V and 4 bases at J, with 5 bases between the two ends. CDR1 and CDR2 (germline): SEHNR, FQNEAQ (reference sequence). The CDR3 coding sequence is TGTGCCAGCAGCGTGGGAGAGACCCAGTACTTC. Translating it yields CASSVGETQYF.

The CDR3 DNA reads TGTGCCAGCAGCCAAAGTCGGGGTTCTGGAAACACCATATATTTT. The encoded protein is CASSQSRGSGNTIYF. The chain is built from TRBV11-1 and TRBJ1-3; no clear D. Germline lookup yields CDR1 SGHAT and CDR2 FQDESV (reference sequence). The CDR3 runs 15 residues. V shed 5 bases and J shed 1 base, with 12 bases lying between them.

This sequence joins TRBV30 and TRBJ1-2, with a weak D call TRBD1 (6 bases). This CDR3 spans 13 amino acids. Germline CDR1 reads GTSNPN; CDR2 reads SVGIG (reference sequence). V lost 8 bases to trimming and J lost 8 bases, with 21 bases between them. CDR3 DNA sequence: TGTGCCCAGAGAGGGGGGCCTCCCGGGGGCTACACCTTC. This gives the protein CAQRGGPPGGYTF.

The J gene is TRBJ2-5, the V gene TRBV19; 8 bases align to TRBD2. Germline CDR1 and CDR2: LNHDA and SQIVND (reference sequence). The CDR3 spans 13 residues. The ends lost 8 bases at V and 1 base at J; junction bases unmatched: 3. CDR3 region: CASRRGVQETQYF. The CDR3, as DNA: TGTGCCAGTCGGCGGGGGGTCCAAGAGACCCAGTACTTC.

The rearrangement links TRBV10-3 to TRBJ2-7; TRBD1 agrees at 9 bases. Losses at the gene ends were 0 bases for V and 5 bases for J; bases not matched to a gene: 5. The CDR3 totals 15 residues. Germline CDR1 and CDR2: ENHRY and SYGVKD. Here the CDR3 reads CAISESQDRGHEQYF. The CDR3, as DNA: TGTGCCATCAGTGAGTCTCAGGACAGGGGTCACGAGCAGTACTTC.

The CDR3 DNA is TGCAGCGTTGTACCCTCGAACCTATACAATGAGCAGTTCTTC. This encodes CSVVPSNLYNEQFF. The chain joins TRBV29-1 to TRBJ2-1; D call uncertain. Trimming removed 4 bases at V and 4 bases at J, with 14 bases between. CDR1 and CDR2 (germline): SQVTM, ANQGSEA. This CDR3 comprises 14 residues.

The rearrangement joins TRBV18 to TRBJ2-4; perhaps TRBD2 as D (5 bases). V lost 4 bases, J lost 2 bases, and 9 bases lay in between. Germline V gene sequence: CDR1 KGHSH, CDR2 LQKENI. This CDR3 contains 14 residues. The CDR3 reads CASSHEGSKNIQYF. The DNA of the CDR3 is TGTGCCAGCTCACACGAGGGTTCCAAAAACATTCAGTACTTC.

The CDR3 loop reads CASRGGLAGDTDTQYF. The CDR3 nucleotides are TGTGCCAGCAGGGGGGGACTAGCGGGGGACACAGATACGCAGTATTTT. J is TRBJ2-3 and V is TRBV2; 14 bases are shared with TRBD2. J was trimmed by 2 bases and V by 6 bases; bases with no gene match: 4. The CDR3 runs to 16 residues. CDR1 and CDR2 (germline): SNHLY, FYNNEI.

The chain joins TRBV5-1 to TRBJ1-1, with D perhaps matching TRBD1 (5 bases). In germline, CDR1 is SGHRS, CDR2 YFSETQ. The CDR3 extends over 15 amino acids. With 4 bases removed from V and 5 bases from J, the gap between germline ends came to 18 bases. The CDR3 loop reads CASSLPDRGGTEAFF. In nucleotides, the CDR3 is TGCGCCAGCAGCCTCCCGGACCGGGGCGGGACTGAAGCTTTCTTT. The variable domain in full, completed from reference TRBV5-1 and TRBJ1-1, reads KAGVTQTPRYLIKTRGQQVTLSCSPISGHRSVSWYQQTPGQGLQFLFEYFSETQRNKGNFPGRFSGRQFSNSRSEMNVSTLELGDSALYLCASSLPDRGGTEAFFGQGTRLTVV.

This chain uses TRBV5-6 with TRBJ1-2; D unclear. The CDR3 consists of 13 residues. Looked up from germline, CDR1 is SGHDT and CDR2 is YYEEEE. Between the trimmed V and J ends, which lost 4 bases and 5 bases, there was a span of 12 bases. The CDR3 DNA reads TGTGCCAGCAGCACCCCGGGCCATTATGGCTACACCTTC. Encoded protein: CASSTPGHYGYTF.

The chain uses TRBV9 and TRBJ2-3; D ambiguous. CDR1 is SGDLS, CDR2 YYNGEE, per germline. The CDR3 totals 13 residues. The germline V and J ends were trimmed by 0 bases and 2 bases, with 4 bases remaining between them. The CDR3 spells CASSVGFTDTQYF. The CDR3, as DNA: TGTGCCAGCAGCGTAGGCTTCACAGATACGCAGTATTTT.

The V gene is TRBV7-9, the J gene TRBJ2-5; D is perhaps TRBD1 (7 bases). Trimming shortened V by 0 bases and J by 9 bases, and 20 bases separated the two germline ends. CDR1 and CDR2 (germline): SEHNR, FQNEAQ (reference sequence). This CDR3 is 16 amino acids long. This CDR3 is CASSLARDSSRLSQYF. The CDR3 coding sequence is TGTGCCAGCAGCTTAGCGCGGGACAGCTCGAGGTTGTCCCAGTACTTC.

This clone was found once. This chain uses TRBV29-1 with TRBJ2-7, with TRBD2 matching 15 bases. Germline CDR1 reads SQVTM; CDR2 reads ANQGSEA. Germline trimming cut 4 bases from V and 4 bases from J; bases unmatched to any gene: 11. The CDR3 is 17 residues long. DNA of the CDR3: TGCAGCGTTGGGGGACTAGCGGGAGGCCTAGGAATTTACGAGCAGTACTTC. Its protein product is CSVGGLAGGLGIYEQYF.

The chain carries TRBV30 and TRBJ2-7; D could derive from TRBD1 or TRBD2 (5 bases each). The CDR3 is made up of 13 amino acids. With 4 bases removed from V and 3 bases from J, the gap between germline ends came to 13 bases. CDR1 and CDR2 from the germline V gene are GTSNPN and SVGIG (reference sequence). In DNA, the CDR3 is TGTGCCTGGAACCCGGGGACCAACTACGAGCAGTACTTC. This translates into CAWNPGTNYEQYF.